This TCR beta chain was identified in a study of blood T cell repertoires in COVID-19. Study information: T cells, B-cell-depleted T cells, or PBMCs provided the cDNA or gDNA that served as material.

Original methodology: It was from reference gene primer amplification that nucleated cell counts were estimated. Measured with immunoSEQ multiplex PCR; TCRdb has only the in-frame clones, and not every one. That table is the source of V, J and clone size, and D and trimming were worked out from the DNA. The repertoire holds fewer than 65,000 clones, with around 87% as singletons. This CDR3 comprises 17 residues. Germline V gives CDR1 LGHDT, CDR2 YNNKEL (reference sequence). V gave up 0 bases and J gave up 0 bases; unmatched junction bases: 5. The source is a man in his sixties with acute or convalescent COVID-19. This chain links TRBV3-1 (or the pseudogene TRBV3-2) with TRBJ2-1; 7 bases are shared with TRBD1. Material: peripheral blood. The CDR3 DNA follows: TGTGCCAGCAGCCAAGACCCACAGGGGAGCTCCTACAATGAGCAGTTCTTC. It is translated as CASSQDPQGSSYNEQFF.